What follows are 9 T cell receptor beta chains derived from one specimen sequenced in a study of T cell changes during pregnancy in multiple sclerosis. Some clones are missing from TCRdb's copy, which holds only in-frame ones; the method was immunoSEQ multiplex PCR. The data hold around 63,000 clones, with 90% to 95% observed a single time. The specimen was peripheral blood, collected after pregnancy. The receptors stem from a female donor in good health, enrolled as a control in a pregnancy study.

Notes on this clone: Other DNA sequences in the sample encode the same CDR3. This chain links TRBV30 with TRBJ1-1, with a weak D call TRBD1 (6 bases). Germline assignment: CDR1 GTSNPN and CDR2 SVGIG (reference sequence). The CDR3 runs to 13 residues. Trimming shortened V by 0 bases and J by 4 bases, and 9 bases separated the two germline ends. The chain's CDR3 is CAWSVRGGTEAFF. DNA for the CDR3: TGTGCCTGGAGTGTAAGAGGGGGCACTGAAGCTTTCTTT.

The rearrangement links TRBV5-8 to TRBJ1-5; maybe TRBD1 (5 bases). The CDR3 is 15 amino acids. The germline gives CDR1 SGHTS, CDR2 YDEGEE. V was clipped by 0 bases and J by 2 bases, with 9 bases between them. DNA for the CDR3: TGTGCCAGCAGCTTGGCGGCGGGGGGCAATCAGCCCCAGCATTTT. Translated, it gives CASSLAAGGNQPQHF.

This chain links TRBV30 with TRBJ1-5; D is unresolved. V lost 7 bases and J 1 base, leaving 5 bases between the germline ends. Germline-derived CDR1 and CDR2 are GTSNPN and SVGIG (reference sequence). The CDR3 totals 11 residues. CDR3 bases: TGTGCCTCGGGGAGCAATCAGCCCCAGCATTTT. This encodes CASGSNQPQHF. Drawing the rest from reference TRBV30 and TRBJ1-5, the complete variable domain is SQTIHQWPATLVQPVGSPLSLECTVEGTSNPNLYWYRQAAGRGLQLLFYSVGIGQISSEVPQNLSASRPQDRQFILSSKKLLLSDSGFYLCASGSNQPQHFGDGTRLSIL.

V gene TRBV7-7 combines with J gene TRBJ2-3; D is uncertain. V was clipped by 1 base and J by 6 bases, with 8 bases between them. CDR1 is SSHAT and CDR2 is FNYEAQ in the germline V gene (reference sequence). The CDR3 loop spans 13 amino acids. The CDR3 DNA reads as TGTGCCAGCAGCTTAGACACACAGGATACGCAGTATTTT. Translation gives CASSLDTQDTQYF.

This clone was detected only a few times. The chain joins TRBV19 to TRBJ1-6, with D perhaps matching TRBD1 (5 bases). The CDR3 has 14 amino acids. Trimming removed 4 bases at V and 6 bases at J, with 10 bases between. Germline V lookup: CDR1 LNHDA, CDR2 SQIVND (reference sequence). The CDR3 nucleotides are TGTGCCAGTAGTAAGGGACTCCCTAATTCACCCCTCCACTTT. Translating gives CASSKGLPNSPLHF.

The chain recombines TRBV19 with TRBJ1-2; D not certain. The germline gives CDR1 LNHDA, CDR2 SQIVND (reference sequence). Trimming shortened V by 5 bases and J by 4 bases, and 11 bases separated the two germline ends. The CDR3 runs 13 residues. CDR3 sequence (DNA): TGTGCCAGTAGTCCCCGCACAGCCTATGGCTACACCTTC. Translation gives CASSPRTAYGYTF.

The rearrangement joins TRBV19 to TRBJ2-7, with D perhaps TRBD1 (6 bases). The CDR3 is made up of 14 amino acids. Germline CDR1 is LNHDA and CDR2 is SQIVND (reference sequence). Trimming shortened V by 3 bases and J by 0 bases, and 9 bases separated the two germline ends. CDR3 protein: CASSIRDNSYEQYF. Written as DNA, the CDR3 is TGTGCCAGTAGTATCCGGGACAACTCCTACGAGCAGTACTTC.

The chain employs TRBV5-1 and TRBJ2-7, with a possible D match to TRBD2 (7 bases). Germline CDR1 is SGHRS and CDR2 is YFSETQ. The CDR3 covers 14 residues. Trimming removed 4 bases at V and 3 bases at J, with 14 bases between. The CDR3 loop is CASSPPGGYYEQYF. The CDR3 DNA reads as TGCGCCAGCAGCCCCCCGGGGGGCTACTACGAGCAGTACTTC.

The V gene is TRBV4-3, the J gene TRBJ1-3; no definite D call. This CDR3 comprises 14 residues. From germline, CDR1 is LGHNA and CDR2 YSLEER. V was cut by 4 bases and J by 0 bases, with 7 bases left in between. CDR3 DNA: TGCGCCAGCAGCCCGACATTCTCTGGAAACACCATATATTTT. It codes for CASSPTFSGNTIYF.